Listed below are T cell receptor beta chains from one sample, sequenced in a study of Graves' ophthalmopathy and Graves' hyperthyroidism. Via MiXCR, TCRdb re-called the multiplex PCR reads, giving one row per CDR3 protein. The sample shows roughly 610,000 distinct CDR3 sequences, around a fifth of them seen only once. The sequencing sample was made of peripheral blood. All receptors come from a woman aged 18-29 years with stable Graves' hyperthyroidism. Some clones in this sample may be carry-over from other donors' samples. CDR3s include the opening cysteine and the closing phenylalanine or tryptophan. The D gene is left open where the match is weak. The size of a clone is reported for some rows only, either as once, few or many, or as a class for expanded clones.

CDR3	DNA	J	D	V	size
CAISEAGVQETQYF	TGTGCCATCAGTGAAGCTGGTGTACAAGAGACCCAGTACTTC	TRBJ2-5	NA	TRBV10-3	few
CATGPTGQETQYF	TGCGCCACCGGTCCGACAGGGCAAGAGACCCAGTACTTC	TRBJ2-5	TRBD1	TRBV5-1	many
CASSLRQYRRGANVLTF	TGTGCCAGCAGCCTTAGACAGTATCGACGCGGGGCCAACGTCCTGACTTTC	TRBJ2-6	NA	TRBV28	many
CAWQTGTGNTIYF	TGTGCGTGGCAGACAGGGACTGGAAACACCATATATTTT	TRBJ1-3	TRBD1	TRBV30	many
CASRTGTGGGPGTRTYEQYF	TGTGCCAGCAGAACTGGGACAGGAGGGGGACCCGGGACTAGAACCTACGAGCAGTACTTC	TRBJ2-7	NA	TRBV6-2/TRBV6-3	many
CASSLFADSYGYTF	TGTGCCAGCAGTTTGTTTGCTGACAGCTATGGCTACACCTTC	TRBJ1-2	NA	TRBV12-3/TRBV12-4	many
CASSQGGIRYF	TGCGCCAGCAGCCAAGGGGGGATTCGGTACTTC	TRBJ2-7	NA	TRBV4-1	many
CASSQGGTIYF	TGTGCCAGCAGTCAAGGGGGCACCATATATTTT	TRBJ1-3	NA	TRBV12-3/TRBV12-4	few
CASSTGTRWQETQYF	TGTGCCAGCAGTACCGGGACTAGGTGGCAAGAGACCCAGTACTTC	TRBJ2-5	TRBD2	TRBV27	many
CATDGQGRSNQPQHF	TGTGCCACCGACGGACAGGGAAGAAGCAATCAGCCCCAGCATTTT	TRBJ1-5	TRBD1	TRBV2	many
CASSISGRGSEAFF	TGTGCCAGTAGTATATCGGGCAGGGGTTCTGAAGCTTTCTTT	TRBJ1-1	NA	TRBV19	NA
CSAHRPGQGTEQYF	TGCAGTGCTCACCGGCCGGGACAGGGTACCGAGCAGTACTTC	TRBJ2-7	TRBD1	TRBV20-1	many
CASSYSDREDTEAFF	TGTGCCAGCAGTTATTCCGACAGGGAAGACACTGAAGCTTTCTTT	TRBJ1-1	TRBD1	TRBV6-4	NA
CASSPSSRVSYEQYF	TGTGCCAGCTCACCAAGCAGCAGGGTCTCCTACGAGCAGTACTTC	TRBJ2-7	NA	TRBV18	NA
CASSPGTPNSPLHF	TGTGCCAGCAGCCCTGGGACTCCAAATTCACCCCTCCACTTT	TRBJ1-6	NA	TRBV12-3/TRBV12-4	many
CASSFSGVETQYF	TGTGCCAGCAGCTTTAGTGGGGTGGAGACCCAGTACTTC	TRBJ2-5	NA	TRBV12-3/TRBV12-4	many
CASRGQVNTEAFF	TGTGCCTCCAGGGGTCAAGTGAACACTGAAGCTTTCTTT	TRBJ1-1	NA	TRBV10-3	few
CASSLGASGNTIYF	TGTGCCAGCAGCTTGGGAGCGTCTGGAAACACCATATATTTT	TRBJ1-3	NA	TRBV11-2	many
CASSLTGTSVTGELFF	TGTGCCAGCAGTTTAACCGGGACTAGCGTCACCGGGGAGCTGTTTTTT	TRBJ2-2	TRBD2	TRBV6-5	NA
CATSSTEQPHYGYTF	TGTGCCACCAGCTCGACTGAACAACCCCACTATGGCTACACCTTC	TRBJ1-2	NA	TRBV15	NA
CASSPSSYEQYF	TGTGCCAGCAGTCCCTCCTCCTACGAGCAGTACTTC	TRBJ2-7	NA	TRBV18	many
CASSQKSTGNTEAFF	TGCGCCAGCAGCCAAAAGAGTACAGGGAACACTGAAGCTTTCTTT	TRBJ1-1	NA	TRBV4-1	many
CASSSLAEPSYEQYF	TGTGCCAGCAGTTCCTTAGCGGAGCCCTCCTACGAGCAGTACTTC	TRBJ2-7	NA	TRBV12-3/TRBV12-4	many
CASRDRTFANYGYTF	TGTGCCAGCAGGGACAGGACGTTCGCTAACTATGGCTACACCTTC	TRBJ1-2	TRBD1	TRBV6-2/TRBV6-3	many
CASSEALGEAQYF	TGTGCCAGCAGTGAAGCATTAGGGGAGGCCCAGTACTTC	TRBJ2-5	NA	TRBV6-1	many
CSAGDRRGYTF	TGCAGTGCCGGGGACAGGCGTGGCTACACCTTC	TRBJ1-2	TRBD1	TRBV20-1	NA
CASRGNKSEQYF	TGTGCCAGCAGGGGGAATAAGTCCGAGCAGTACTTC	TRBJ2-7	NA	TRBV28	many
CASDREHYGYTF	TGTGCCAGCGACAGGGAGCACTATGGCTACACCTTC	TRBJ1-2	TRBD1	TRBV2	many
CASWGGGAGANVLTF	TGTGCCAGTTGGGGGGGAGGCGCTGGGGCCAACGTCCTGACTTTC	TRBJ2-6	TRBD2	TRBV6-1	many